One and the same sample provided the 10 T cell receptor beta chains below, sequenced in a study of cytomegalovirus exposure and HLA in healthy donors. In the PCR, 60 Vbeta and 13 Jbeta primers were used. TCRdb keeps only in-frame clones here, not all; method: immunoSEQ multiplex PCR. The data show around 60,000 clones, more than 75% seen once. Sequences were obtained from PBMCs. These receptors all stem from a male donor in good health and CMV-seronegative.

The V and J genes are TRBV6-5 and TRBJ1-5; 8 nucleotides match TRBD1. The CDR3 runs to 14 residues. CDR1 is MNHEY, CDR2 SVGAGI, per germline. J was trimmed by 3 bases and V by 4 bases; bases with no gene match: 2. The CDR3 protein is CASSLDRVNQPQHF. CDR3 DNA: TGTGCCAGCAGTTTGGACAGGGTCAATCAGCCCCAGCATTTT.

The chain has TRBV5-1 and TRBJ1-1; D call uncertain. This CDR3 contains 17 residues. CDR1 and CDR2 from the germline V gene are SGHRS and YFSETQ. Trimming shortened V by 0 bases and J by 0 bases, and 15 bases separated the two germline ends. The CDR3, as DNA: TGCGCCAGCAGCTTGGTGACCGGGATTACTTTGAACACTGAAGCTTTCTTT. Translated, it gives CASSLVTGITLNTEAFF. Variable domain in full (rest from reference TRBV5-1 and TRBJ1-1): KAGVTQTPRYLIKTRGQQVTLSCSPISGHRSVSWYQQTPGQGLQFLFEYFSETQRNKGNFPGRFSGRQFSNSRSEMNVSTLELGDSALYLCASSLVTGITLNTEAFFGQGTRLTVV.

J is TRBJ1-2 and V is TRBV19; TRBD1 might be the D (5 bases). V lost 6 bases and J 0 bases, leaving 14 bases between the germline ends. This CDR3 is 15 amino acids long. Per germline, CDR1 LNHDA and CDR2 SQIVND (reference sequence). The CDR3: CASRPTGLTNYGYTF. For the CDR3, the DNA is TGTGCCAGTAGACCGACGGGACTGACTAACTATGGCTACACCTTC.

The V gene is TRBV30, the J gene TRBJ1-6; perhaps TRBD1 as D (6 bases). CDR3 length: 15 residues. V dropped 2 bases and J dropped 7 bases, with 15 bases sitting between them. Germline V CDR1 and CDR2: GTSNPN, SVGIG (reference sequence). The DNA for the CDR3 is TGTGCCTGGAGTTCACAGGGTAGTTCCAATTCACCCCTCCACTTT. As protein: CAWSSQGSSNSPLHF.

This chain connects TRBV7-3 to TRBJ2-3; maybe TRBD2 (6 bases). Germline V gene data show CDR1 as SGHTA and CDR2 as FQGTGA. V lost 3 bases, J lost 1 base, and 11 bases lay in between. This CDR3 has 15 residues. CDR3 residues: CASSFLGLRTDTQYF. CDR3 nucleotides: TGTGCCAGCAGCTTCCTGGGACTTCGCACAGATACGCAGTATTTT.

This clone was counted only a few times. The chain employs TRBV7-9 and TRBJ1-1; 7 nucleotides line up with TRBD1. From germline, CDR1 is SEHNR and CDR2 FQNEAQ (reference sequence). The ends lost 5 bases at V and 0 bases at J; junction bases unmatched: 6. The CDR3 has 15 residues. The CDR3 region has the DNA TGTGCCAGCAGCCTTCGACAGGGCTTGAACACTGAAGCTTTCTTT. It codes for CASSLRQGLNTEAFF. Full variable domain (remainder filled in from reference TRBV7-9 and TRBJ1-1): DTGVSQNPRHKITKRGQNVTFRCDPISEHNRLYWYRQTLGQGPEFLTYFQNEAQLEKSRLLSDRFSAERPKGSFSTLEIQRTEQGDSAMYLCASSLRQGLNTEAFFGQGTRLTVV.

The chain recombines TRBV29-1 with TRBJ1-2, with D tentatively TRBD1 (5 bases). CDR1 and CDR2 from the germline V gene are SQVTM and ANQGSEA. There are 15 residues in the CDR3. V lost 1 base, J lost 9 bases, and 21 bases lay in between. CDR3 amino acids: CSVEGGRTPSASYTF. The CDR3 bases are TGCAGCGTTGAAGGGGGTCGGACACCTTCTGCTAGCTACACCTTC. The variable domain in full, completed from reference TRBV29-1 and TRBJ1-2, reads SAVISQKPSRDICQRGTSLTIQCQVDSQVTMMFWYRQQPGQSLTLIATANQGSEATYESGFVIDKFPISRPNLTFSTLTVSNMSPEDSSIYLCSVEGGRTPSASYTFGSGTRLTVV.

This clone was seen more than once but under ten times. CDR3: CASSSQVSSYEQYF. The CDR3 nucleotides read TGTGCCAGTAGTTCCCAGGTATCCTCCTACGAGCAGTACTTC. The chain combines TRBV19 with TRBJ2-7; D is undetermined. V lost 5 bases and J 0 bases, leaving 11 bases between the germline ends. This CDR3 is 14 amino acids long. Germline CDR1 reads LNHDA; CDR2 reads SQIVND (reference sequence).

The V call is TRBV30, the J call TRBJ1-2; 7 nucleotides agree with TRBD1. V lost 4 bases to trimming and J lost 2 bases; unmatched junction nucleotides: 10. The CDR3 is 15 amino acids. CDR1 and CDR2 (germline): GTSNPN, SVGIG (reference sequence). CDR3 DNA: TGTGCCTGGAATTACCTCCAGGGGGGAAACTATGGCTACACCTTC. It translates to CAWNYLQGGNYGYTF.

This CDR3 is CAISGTGNGYTF. The CDR3 DNA reads as TGTGCCATCAGCGGGACAGGGAATGGCTACACCTTC. The chain joins TRBV10-3 to TRBJ1-2, with TRBD1 matching over 9 bases. Looked up from germline, CDR1 is ENHRY and CDR2 is SYGVKD. The CDR3 contains 12 residues. V was clipped by 6 bases and J by 6 bases; unmatched bases: 2.